Sequencing of this T cell receptor beta chain was carried out in a study of naive and memory T cell subsets. Cells stained for CD3, CD4, CD8, CD45RA, CD27 and viability were sorted into four CD45RA/CD27 subsets. Study-level findings and limits: From naive to CM, EM and EMRA, diversity decreased and Gini increased. Clonotypes are single alpha or beta chains, not paired receptors. Possibly reflecting memory cells re-expressing CD45RA, a few larger clonotypes occurred in naive repertoires, especially CD8.

The beta constant-region primer was an equimolar mix of two oligonucleotides covering TRBC1 and TRBC2. Nested alpha and beta constant-region primers with the SP2 primer drove four PCR rounds on ligated cDNA. The cDNA 3' end received a ligated single-stranded oligonucleotide carrying the SP2 primer and a 12-nucleotide UMI. TCRdb reprocessed the UMI-ligation and nested PCR reads with MiXCR, giving one entry per CDR3 protein. The sample has roughly 100,000 distinct CDR3 sequences, roughly 15% seen once. Trimming stripped 0 bases from V and 8 bases from J, with 14 bases between. Per germline, CDR1 SGHDT and CDR2 YYEEEE. The CDR3 contains 14 residues. Note on this clonotype: Its antigen remains unidentified.

The J gene is TRBJ1-2, the V gene TRBV5-6; TRBD1 might be the D (6 bases). This TCR was sampled from a human donor in good health. Sequencing was performed on naive CD8+ T cells from blood. In nucleotides, the CDR3 is TGTGCCAGCAGCTTGGACAGGGTATCTTCGGGCTACACCTTC. Translation gives CASSLDRVSSGYTF.